This TCR beta chain originates from a study of tumor-infiltrating lymphocytes in primary liver carcinoma. Germline lookup yields CDR1 ENHRY and CDR2 SYGVKD. The V end was cut by 8 bases, the J end by 4 bases, with 21 bases between. The CDR3 loop spans 16 amino acids. The input was 500 ng total RNA; TCR beta cDNA was made from it with a constant-region primer. TCR beta libraries came from three nested multiplex PCR rounds using slightly modified ARM-PCR. Both of the initial two PCR rounds ran for around 9 cycles and employed TRBV1-TRBV30 forward primers alongside a C-beta reverse primer. TCRdb passed the multiplex PCR reads through MiXCR, listing each CDR3 protein once. The sample shows about 350,000 distinct CDR3 sequences, almost 65% of them seen only once. Alongside blood RNA obtained from unsorted whole blood, germline DNA was also extracted. This clonotype appeared many times.

Sequenced material: peripheral blood. The TCR sequence derives from a man aged 40-55 years with primary liver carcinoma and hepatitis B virus infection. This sequence joins TRBV10-3 and TRBJ2-1, with D unclear. Written as DNA, the CDR3 is TGTGCCATCTCAGTGAATAGGGCAGAAGGATACAATGAGCAGTTCTTC. Translating gives CAISVNRAEGYNEQFF.